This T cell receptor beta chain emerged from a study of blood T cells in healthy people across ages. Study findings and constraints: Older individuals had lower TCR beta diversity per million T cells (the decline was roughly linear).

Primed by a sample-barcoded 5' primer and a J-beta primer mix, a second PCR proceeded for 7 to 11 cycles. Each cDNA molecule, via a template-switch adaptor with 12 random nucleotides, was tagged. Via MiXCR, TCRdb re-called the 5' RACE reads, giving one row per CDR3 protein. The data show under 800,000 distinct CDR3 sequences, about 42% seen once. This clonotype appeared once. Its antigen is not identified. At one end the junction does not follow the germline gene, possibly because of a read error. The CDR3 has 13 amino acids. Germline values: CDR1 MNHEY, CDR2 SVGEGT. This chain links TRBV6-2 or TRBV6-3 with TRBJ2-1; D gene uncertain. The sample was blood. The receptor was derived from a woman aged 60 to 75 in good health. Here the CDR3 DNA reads TGTGCCAGCAGTGACTCGAGTCAAGGTGAGCAGTTCTTC. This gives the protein CASSDSSQGEQFF.